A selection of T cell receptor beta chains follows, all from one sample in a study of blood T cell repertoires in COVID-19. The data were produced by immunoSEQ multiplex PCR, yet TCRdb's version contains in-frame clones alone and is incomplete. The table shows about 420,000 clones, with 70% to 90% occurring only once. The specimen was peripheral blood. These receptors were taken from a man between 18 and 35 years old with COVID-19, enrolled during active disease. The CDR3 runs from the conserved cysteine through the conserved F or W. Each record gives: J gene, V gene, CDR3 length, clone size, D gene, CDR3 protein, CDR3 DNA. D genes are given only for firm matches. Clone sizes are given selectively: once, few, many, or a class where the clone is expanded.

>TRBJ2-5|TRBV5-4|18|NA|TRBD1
CASSLAQTGISFAETQYF
TGTGCCAGCAGCTTGGCCCAGACAGGGATCTCCTTTGCGGAGACCCAGTACTTC
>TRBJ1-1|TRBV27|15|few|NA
CASSLSGAGFSEAFF
TGTGCCAGCAGTTTATCTGGTGCGGGATTCTCTGAAGCTTTCTTT
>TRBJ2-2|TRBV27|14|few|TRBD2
CASSWGLNTGELFF
TGTGCCAGCAGTTGGGGACTAAACACCGGGGAGCTGTTTTTT
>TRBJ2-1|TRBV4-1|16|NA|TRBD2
CASSQRSGDHDNEQFF
TGCGCCAGCAGCCAAAGAAGCGGGGACCATGACAATGAGCAGTTCTTC
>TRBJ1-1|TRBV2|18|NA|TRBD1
CASSEVQDRVFMNTEAFF
TGTGCCAGCAGTGAAGTGCAGGACAGGGTCTTCATGAACACTGAAGCTTTCTTT
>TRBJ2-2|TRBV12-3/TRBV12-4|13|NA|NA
CASGQPNTGELFF
TGTGCCAGCGGACAGCCGAACACCGGGGAGCTGTTTTTT
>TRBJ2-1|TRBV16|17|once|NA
CASSPRDGSSSYNEQFF
TGTGCCAGCAGCCCCAGGGACGGGAGTAGCTCCTACAATGAGCAGTTCTTC
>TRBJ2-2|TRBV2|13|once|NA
CASSQQGTGELFF
TGTGCCAGCAGTCAACAGGGAACCGGGGAGCTGTTTTTT
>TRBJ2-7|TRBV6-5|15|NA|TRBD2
CASSYGPSGVDEQYF
TGTGCCAGCAGTTACGGTCCTAGCGGGGTCGACGAGCAGTACTTC
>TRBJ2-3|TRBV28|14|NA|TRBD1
CAVTGGLLTDTQYF
TGTGCCGTTACAGGGGGACTTCTCACAGATACGCAGTATTTT
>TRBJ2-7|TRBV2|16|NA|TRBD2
CASSEATSGRAGEQYF
TGTGCCAGCAGTGAGGCCACTAGCGGGAGGGCCGGCGAGCAGTACTTC
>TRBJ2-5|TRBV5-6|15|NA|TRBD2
CASTPRTSGRETQYF
TGTGCCAGCACTCCCCGGACTAGCGGGAGAGAGACCCAGTACTTC
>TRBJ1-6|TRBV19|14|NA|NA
CASSRRAGQSPLHF
TGTGCCAGTAGTAGGAGGGCCGGTCAATCACCCCTCCACTTT
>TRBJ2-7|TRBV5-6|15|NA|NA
CASSLYRANPYEQYF
TGTGCCAGCAGCTTATACAGGGCCAACCCCTACGAGCAGTACTTC
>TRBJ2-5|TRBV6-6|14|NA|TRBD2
CASNIAGGHETQYF
TGTGCCAGCAATATAGCGGGGGGGCATGAGACCCAGTACTTC
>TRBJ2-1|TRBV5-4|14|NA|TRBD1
CASSSTGGNNEQFF
TGTGCCAGCAGCTCGACAGGGGGCAACAATGAGCAGTTCTTC
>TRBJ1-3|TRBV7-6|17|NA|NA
CASSLVGRQSSGNTIYF
TGTGCCAGCAGCTTAGTCGGGAGGCAGAGCTCTGGAAACACCATATATTTT
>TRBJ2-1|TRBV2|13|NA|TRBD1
CASSEEGTTGGFF
TGTGCCAGCAGTGAAGAGGGAACGACAGGGGGGTTCTTC
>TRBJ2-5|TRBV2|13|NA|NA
CASSELAQETQYF
TGTGCCAGCAGTGAGCTGGCACAGGAGACCCAGTACTTC
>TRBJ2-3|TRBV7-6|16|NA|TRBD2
CASSLSQAGGTDTQYF
TGTGCCAGCAGCTTAAGCCAAGCGGGGGGCACAGATACGCAGTATTTT
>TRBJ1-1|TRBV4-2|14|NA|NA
CASSQGDLNTEAFF
TGTGCCAGCAGCCAGGGAGACCTGAACACTGAAGCTTTCTTT
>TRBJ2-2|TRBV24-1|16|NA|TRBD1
CATSDRGQGITGELFF
TGTGCCACCAGTGACCGGGGACAGGGAATAACCGGGGAGCTGTTTTTT
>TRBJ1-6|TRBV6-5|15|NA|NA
CASSIDRPYNSPLHF
TGTGCCAGCAGTATTGACAGACCCTATAATTCACCCCTCCACTTT
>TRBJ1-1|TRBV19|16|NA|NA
CASRDHRGGSNTEAFF
TGTGCCTCCCGGGATCACCGCGGCGGTTCGAACACTGAAGCTTTCTTT
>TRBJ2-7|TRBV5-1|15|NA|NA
CASSPGDRSSYEQYF
TGCGCCAGCAGCCCGGGCGACAGGAGCTCCTACGAGCAGTACTTC
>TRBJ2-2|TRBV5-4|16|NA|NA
CASSLGQNANTGELFF
TGTGCCAGCAGCTTGGGACAGAACGCGAACACCGGGGAGCTGTTTTTT
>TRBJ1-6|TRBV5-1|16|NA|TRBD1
CASSISDRGGDSPLHF
TGCGCCAGCAGCATATCGGACAGGGGAGGGGATTCACCCCTCCACTTT
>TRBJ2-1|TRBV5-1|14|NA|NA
CASSQGGGNNEQFF
TGCGCCAGCAGCCAAGGGGGCGGGAACAATGAGCAGTTCTTC
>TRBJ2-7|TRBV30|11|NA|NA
CGARYSYEQYF
TGTGGGGCCAGGTACTCCTACGAGCAGTACTTC
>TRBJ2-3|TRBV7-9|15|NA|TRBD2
CASSSGTSSLNTQYF
TGTGCCAGCAGCTCCGGGACTAGTAGTCTAAATACGCAGTATTTT
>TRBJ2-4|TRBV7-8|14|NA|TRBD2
CASSLGPAGDIQYF
TGTGCCAGCAGCTTAGGGCCAGCGGGGGATATTCAGTACTTC
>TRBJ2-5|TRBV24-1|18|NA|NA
CATSDPPLRASEGETQYF
TGTGCCACCAGTGATCCCCCCCTAAGGGCTAGCGAAGGAGAGACCCAGTACTTC
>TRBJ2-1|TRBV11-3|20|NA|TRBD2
CASSLVDPKLAGGMKNEQFF
TGTGCCAGCAGCTTAGTAGACCCAAAGCTCGCGGGAGGGATGAAGAATGAGCAGTTCTTC
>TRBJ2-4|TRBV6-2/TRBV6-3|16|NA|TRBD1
CASSPQGVLGKNIQYF
TGTGCCAGCAGCCCCCAGGGGGTTCTTGGCAAAAACATTCAGTACTTC
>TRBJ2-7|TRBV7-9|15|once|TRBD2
CASSSGLAGIYEQYF
TGTGCCAGCAGTTCTGGACTAGCGGGTATTTACGAGCAGTACTTC
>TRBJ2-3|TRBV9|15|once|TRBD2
CASSVVGGRGDTQYF
TGTGCCAGCAGCGTAGTCGGCGGGAGGGGGGATACGCAGTATTTT
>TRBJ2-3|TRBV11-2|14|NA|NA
CASSLDVVRDTQYF
TGTGCCAGCAGCTTAGATGTGGTGAGGGATACGCAGTATTTT
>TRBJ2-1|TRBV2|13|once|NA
CATLIDSYNEQFF
TGTGCCACCCTGATTGACAGTTACAATGAGCAGTTCTTC
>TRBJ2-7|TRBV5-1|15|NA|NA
CASSIVTEGRHEQYF
TGCGCCAGCAGCATCGTTACGGAGGGCCGCCACGAGCAGTACTTC
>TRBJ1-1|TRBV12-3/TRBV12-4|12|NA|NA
CASSRREPEAFF
TGTGCCAGCAGCAGGCGGGAGCCCGAAGCTTTCTTT
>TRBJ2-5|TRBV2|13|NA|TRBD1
CARADRGPETQYF
TGTGCCAGGGCGGACAGGGGGCCGGAGACCCAGTACTTC
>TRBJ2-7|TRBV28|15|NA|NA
CASSLPGHRIGEQYF
TGTGCCAGCAGTTTACCGGGACACCGGATAGGGGAGCAGTACTTC
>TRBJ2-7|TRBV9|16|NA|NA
CASPTTSEGPFYEQYF
TGTGCCAGCCCTACAACCTCGGAGGGTCCATTCTACGAGCAGTACTTC
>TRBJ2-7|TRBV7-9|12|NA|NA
CASSGLANEQYF
TGTGCCAGCAGTGGGCTAGCGAACGAGCAGTACTTC
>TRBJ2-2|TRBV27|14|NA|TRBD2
CACRLAGNTGELFF
TGTGCCTGCCGACTAGCGGGGAACACCGGGGAGCTGTTTTTT
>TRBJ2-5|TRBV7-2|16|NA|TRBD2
CASSLGQRGGQKTQYF
TGTGCCAGCAGCTTAGGCCAGCGGGGGGGCCAAAAGACCCAGTACTTC
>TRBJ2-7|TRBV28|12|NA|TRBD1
CASRQAGGHQYF
TGTGCCAGCAGACAAGCAGGGGGCCACCAGTACTTC